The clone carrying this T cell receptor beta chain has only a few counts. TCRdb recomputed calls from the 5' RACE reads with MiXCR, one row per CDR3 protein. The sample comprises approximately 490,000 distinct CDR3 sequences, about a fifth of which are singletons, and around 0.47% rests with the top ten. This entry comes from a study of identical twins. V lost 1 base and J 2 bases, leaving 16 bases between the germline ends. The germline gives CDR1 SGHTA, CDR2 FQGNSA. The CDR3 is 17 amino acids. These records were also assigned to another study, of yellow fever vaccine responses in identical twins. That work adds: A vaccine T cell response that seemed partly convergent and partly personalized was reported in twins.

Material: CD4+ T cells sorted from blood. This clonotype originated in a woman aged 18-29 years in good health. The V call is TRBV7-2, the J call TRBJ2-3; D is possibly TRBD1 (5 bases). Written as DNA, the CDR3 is TGTGCCAGCAGCTTAGTACGGTCAGGGCCGATCACAGATACGCAGTATTTT. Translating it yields CASSLVRSGPITDTQYF.